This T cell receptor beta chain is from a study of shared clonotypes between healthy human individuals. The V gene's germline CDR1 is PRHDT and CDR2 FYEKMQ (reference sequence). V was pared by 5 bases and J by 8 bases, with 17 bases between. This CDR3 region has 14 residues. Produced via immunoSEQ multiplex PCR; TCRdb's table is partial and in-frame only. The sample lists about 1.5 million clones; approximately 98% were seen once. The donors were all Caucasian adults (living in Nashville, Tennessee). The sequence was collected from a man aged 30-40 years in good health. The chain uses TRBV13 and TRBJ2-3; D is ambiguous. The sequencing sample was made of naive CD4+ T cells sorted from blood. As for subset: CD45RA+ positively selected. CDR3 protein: CASSPNLVGPTQYF. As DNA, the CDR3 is TGTGCCAGCAGCCCAAACCTCGTAGGGCCTACGCAGTATTTT.